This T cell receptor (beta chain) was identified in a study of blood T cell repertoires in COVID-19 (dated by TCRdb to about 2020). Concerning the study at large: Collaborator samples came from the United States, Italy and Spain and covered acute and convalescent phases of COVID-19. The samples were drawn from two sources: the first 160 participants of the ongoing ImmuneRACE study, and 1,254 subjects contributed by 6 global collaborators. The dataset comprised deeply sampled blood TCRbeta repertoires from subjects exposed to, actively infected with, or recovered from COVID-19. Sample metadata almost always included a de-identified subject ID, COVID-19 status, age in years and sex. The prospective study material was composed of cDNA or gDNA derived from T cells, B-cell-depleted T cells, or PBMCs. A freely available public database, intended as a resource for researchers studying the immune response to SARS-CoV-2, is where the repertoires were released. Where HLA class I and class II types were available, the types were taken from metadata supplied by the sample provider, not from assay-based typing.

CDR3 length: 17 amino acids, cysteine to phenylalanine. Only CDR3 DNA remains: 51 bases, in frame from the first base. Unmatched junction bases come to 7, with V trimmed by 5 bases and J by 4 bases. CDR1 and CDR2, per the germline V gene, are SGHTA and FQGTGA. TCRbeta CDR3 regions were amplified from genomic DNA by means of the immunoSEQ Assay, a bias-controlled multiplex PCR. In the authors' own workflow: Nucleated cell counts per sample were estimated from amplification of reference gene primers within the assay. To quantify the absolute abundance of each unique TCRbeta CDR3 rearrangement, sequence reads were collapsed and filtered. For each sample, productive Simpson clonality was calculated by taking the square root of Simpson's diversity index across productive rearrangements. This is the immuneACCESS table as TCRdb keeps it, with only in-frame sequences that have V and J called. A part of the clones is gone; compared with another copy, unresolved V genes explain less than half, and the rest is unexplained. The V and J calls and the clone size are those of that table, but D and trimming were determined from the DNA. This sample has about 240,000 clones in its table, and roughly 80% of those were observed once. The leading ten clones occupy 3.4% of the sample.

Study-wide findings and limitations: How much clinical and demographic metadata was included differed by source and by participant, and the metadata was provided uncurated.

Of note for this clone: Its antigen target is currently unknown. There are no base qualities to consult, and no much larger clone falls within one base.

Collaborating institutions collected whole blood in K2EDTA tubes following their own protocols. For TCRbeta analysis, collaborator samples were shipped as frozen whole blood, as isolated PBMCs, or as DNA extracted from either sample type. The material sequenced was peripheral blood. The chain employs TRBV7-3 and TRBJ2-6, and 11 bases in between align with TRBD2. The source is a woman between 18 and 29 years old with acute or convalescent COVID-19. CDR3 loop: CASSHGLAGSGANVLTF. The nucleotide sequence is TGTGCCAGCAGCCATGGACTAGCGGGCTCCGGGGCCAACGTCCTGACTTTC.